This T cell receptor beta chain was captured in a study of blood T cell repertoires in COVID-19. About the research overall: Collection of acute and convalescent COVID-19 samples took place in the United States, Italy and Spain. Sources were T cells, B-cell-depleted T cells, or PBMCs; the material itself was cDNA or gDNA.

Those enrolled in Seattle joined during active infection and were followed longitudinally afterward. Per the germline V gene, CDR1 is SGHTA and CDR2 is FQGTGA. V lost 2 bases to trimming and J lost 6 bases, with 11 bases between them. This CDR3 has 13 amino acids. How the authors handled the data: By means of reference gene primer amplification, nucleated cell counts were estimated. The assay was immunoSEQ multiplex PCR, and TCRdb's table has in-frame clones only and misses some. That table is the source of V, J and clone size, and D and trimming were worked out from the DNA. The sample lists approximately 210,000 clones, about 80% occurring once.

V usage is TRBV7-3 and J usage is TRBJ2-7, with a possible D match to TRBD2 (5 bases). Sequences were obtained from peripheral blood. The source of this sequence is a woman older than 75 with COVID-19, enrolled during active disease. Written as DNA, the CDR3 is TGTGCCAGCAGCTTAGGCCGGGGTTTCGAGCAGTACTTC. Translation gives CASSLGRGFEQYF.